These 20 T cell receptor beta chains originate from one sample sequenced in a study of blood T cell repertoires in COVID-19. Sequencing used immunoSEQ multiplex PCR; TCRdb keeps in-frame clones, though not all of them. The sample includes roughly 250,000 clones, 84% of them seen just once. Sequencing was carried out using peripheral blood. The receptors derive from a human donor in a cohort sampled during active COVID-19.

The chain uses TRBV7-6 and TRBJ1-1; possibly TRBD1 for D (5 bases). With 4 bases removed from V and 6 bases from J, the gap between germline ends came to 12 bases. The CDR3 sequence is 13 residues long. From germline, CDR1 is SGHVS and CDR2 FNYEAQ. The CDR3 nucleotides are TGTGCCAGCAGCTCCGGGACTATTCCTGAAGCTTTCTTT. It yields the protein CASSSGTIPEAFF. Drawing the rest from reference TRBV7-6 and TRBJ1-1, the complete variable domain is GAGVSQSPRYKVTKRGQDVALRCDPISGHVSLYWYRQALGQGPEFLTYFNYEAQQDKSGLPNDRFSAERPEGSISTLTIQRTEQRDSAMYRCASSSGTIPEAFFGQGTRLTVV.

V and J are TRBV7-2 and TRBJ1-1, with 10 bases lining up with TRBD1. Per germline, CDR1 SGHTA and CDR2 FQGNSA. V shed 5 bases and J 4 bases; nucleotides not matched to a gene: 7. This CDR3 is built from 15 residues. The CDR3, as DNA: TGTGCCAGCAGCGAATATTGGACAGGGGGCACTGAAGCTTTCTTT. Translating it yields CASSEYWTGGTEAFF.

A note on this clone: The junction shows a germline mismatch at one end, possibly a read error. The V gene is TRBV5-5, the J gene TRBJ2-1, with 8 bases matching TRBD1. CDR3 length equals 13 residues. Germline loops: CDR1 SGHKS, CDR2 YYEKEE (reference sequence). The CDR3 DNA reads TGTGCCAGCAGCTTGGGACAGGGGAGCACATGGGTCTTC. Its translation: CASSLGQGSTWVF.

The DNA of the CDR3 is TGTGCCAGCAGACACAGACAGGGGAACCCCTACGAGCAGTACTTC. Translating it yields CASRHRQGNPYEQYF. The chain carries TRBV6-1 and TRBJ2-7; TRBD1 agrees at 8 bases. Per germline, CDR1 MNHNS and CDR2 SASEGT. The trim removed 6 bases at V and 2 bases at J, leaving 9 bases unmatched. This CDR3 is 15 amino acids long.

The gene calls are TRBV7-2 and TRBJ2-7; tentative D call: TRBD2 (6 bases). From germline, CDR1 is SGHTA and CDR2 FQGNSA. This CDR3 is built from 14 residues. V was pared by 5 bases and J by 2 bases, with 13 bases between. Here the CDR3 reads CASSPQGGPYEQYF. CDR3 in DNA: TGTGCCAGCAGCCCCCAGGGAGGCCCCTACGAGCAGTACTTC.

The chain joins TRBV9 to TRBJ2-1; tentative D call: TRBD2 (5 bases). V gave up 4 bases and J gave up 6 bases, with 14 bases separating them. This CDR3 is built from 14 residues. Germline CDR1 SGDLS, CDR2 YYNGEE. This chain's CDR3 is CASSPRGGPNEQFF. For the CDR3, the DNA is TGTGCCAGCAGCCCGCGAGGAGGTCCCAATGAGCAGTTCTTC.

The rearrangement joins TRBV4-2 to TRBJ2-5; 15 nucleotides align to TRBD2. The length of the CDR3 is 18 residues. Germline CDR1 is LGHNA and CDR2 is YNFKEQ. Germline trimming cut 2 bases from V and 0 bases from J; bases unmatched to any gene: 4. The CDR3 coding sequence is TGTGCCAGCAGCCAAATAGGACTAGCGGGAGGGTACCAAGAGACCCAGTACTTC. This codes for CASSQIGLAGGYQETQYF.

V and J are TRBV6-2 or TRBV6-3 and TRBJ1-4, with D perhaps matching TRBD1 (5 bases). This CDR3 is built from 13 residues. Between the trimmed V and J ends, which lost 2 bases and 5 bases, there was a span of 6 bases. Germline V gives CDR1 MNHEY, CDR2 SVGEGT. CDR3 sequence (DNA): TGTGCCAGCAGTTACGCAGGGAATGAAAAACTGTTTTTT. It encodes CASSYAGNEKLFF.

In this sample, this clone turned up a few times. The CDR3 coding sequence is TGTGCCAGCAGTGATTGGGACAGCACCAATCAGCCCCAGCATTTT. This codes for CASSDWDSTNQPQHF. The genes are TRBV6-1 and TRBJ1-5; TRBD1 matches at 7 bases. V trimming: 3 bases; J trimming: 3 bases; junction bases outside the gene matches: 5. CDR1 MNHNS and CDR2 SASEGT come from the germline V gene. The CDR3 covers 15 residues.

The chain recombines TRBV5-6 with TRBJ2-5, with D tentatively TRBD2 (5 bases). This CDR3 contains 13 residues. Trimming cost V 3 bases and J 5 bases, with 11 bases left between them. Germline V lookup: CDR1 SGHDT, CDR2 YYEEEE. CDR3 in amino acids: CASSYGRGETQYF. The CDR3 nucleotides are TGTGCCAGCAGCTATGGCAGAGGGGAGACCCAGTACTTC.

The chain is built from TRBV2 and TRBJ1-2, with TRBD1 as a possible D gene (5 bases). Between the trimmed V and J ends, which lost 2 bases and 8 bases, there was a span of 12 bases. Germline CDR1 reads SNHLY; CDR2 reads FYNNEI. The length of the CDR3 is 13 residues. The CDR3 spells CASSEFRARGYTF. The CDR3 bases are TGTGCCAGCAGTGAATTCAGGGCGAGAGGCTACACCTTC.

V gene TRBV11-2 combines with J gene TRBJ2-3, with TRBD2 as a possible D gene (5 bases). The CDR3 is 17 residues long. V dropped 2 bases and J dropped 8 bases, with 23 bases sitting between them. CDR1 is SGHAT and CDR2 is FQNNGV in the germline V gene. CDR3 bases: TGTGCCAGCAGCTTAAGAGGCCCGGATGTCTTGGGAGCTACGCAGTATTTT. Amino acids: CASSLRGPDVLGATQYF. The full variable domain, rest sourced from reference TRBV11-2 and TRBJ2-3, is EAGVAQSPRYKIIEKRQSVAFWCNPISGHATLYWYQQILGQGPKLLIQFQNNGVVDDSQLPKDRFSAERLKGVDSTLKIQPAKLEDSAVYLCASSLRGPDVLGATQYFGPGTRLTVL.

The rearrangement links TRBV7-3 to TRBJ2-6; 8 positions match TRBD2. J was trimmed by 2 bases and V by 5 bases; bases with no gene match: 14. The V gene's germline CDR1 is SGHTA and CDR2 FQGTGA. The CDR3 spans 19 residues. The CDR3: CASSPFRSGIQTGANVLTF. The CDR3 nucleotides are TGTGCCAGCAGCCCATTTCGTAGCGGGATTCAAACTGGGGCCAACGTCCTGACTTTC.

This chain joins TRBV19 and TRBJ2-1; no clear D gene. Germline V gene data show CDR1 as LNHDA and CDR2 as SQIVND (reference sequence). Trimming took off 8 bases at V and 9 bases at J, with 14 bases between the two ends. This CDR3 region has 12 residues. Here the CDR3 reads CASAYISTEQFF. The CDR3 nucleotides are TGTGCCAGTGCCTACATTAGCACTGAGCAGTTCTTC.

The CDR3 coding sequence is TGTGCCAGCAACAAAGAAGCGGCAGGAAAAAGAAACACCATATATTTT. Amino acids: CASNKEAAGKRNTIYF. The chain uses TRBV7-9 and TRBJ1-3; D gene uncertain. CDR1 is SEHNR, CDR2 FQNEAQ, per germline (reference sequence). V shed 7 bases and J shed 5 bases, with 21 bases lying between them. The CDR3 sequence is 16 residues long.

The CDR3 DNA reads TGTGCCAGCAGCTTGGGGCTCAGGGACTATAATTCACCCCTCCACTTT. Its translation: CASSLGLRDYNSPLHF. V and J are TRBV5-6 and TRBJ1-6, with D perhaps TRBD1 (5 bases). This CDR3 has 16 amino acids. The germline gives CDR1 SGHDT, CDR2 YYEEEE. The V gene lost 0 bases and the J gene lost 3 bases, with 10 bases spanning the gap.

This clone was seen only a few times. V usage is TRBV4-1 and J usage is TRBJ1-2, with 7 bases matching TRBD1. V trimming: 3 bases; J trimming: 5 bases; junction bases outside the gene matches: 6. The CDR3 has 14 residues. Germline CDR1 MGHRA, CDR2 YSYEKL. CDR3 sequence reads: CASSHRQGSYGYTF. The CDR3 nucleotides read TGCGCCAGCAGCCACAGACAGGGCTCGTATGGCTACACCTTC.

Of note for this clone: The junction and the germline gene differ at one end; a read error may be behind it. This sequence joins TRBV7-7 and TRBJ2-1; 9 bases are shared with TRBD1. Per the germline V gene, CDR1 is SSHAT and CDR2 is FNYEAQ (reference sequence). The CDR3 totals 15 residues. CDR3: CASSPRQGGYNEQFF. The CDR3 DNA follows: TGTGCTAGCAGCCCTAGACAGGGGGGTTACAATGAGCAGTTCTTC.

The chain has TRBV24-1 and TRBJ1-3; D ambiguous. CDR3 length equals 17 residues. Germline CDR1 is KGHDR and CDR2 is SFDVKD. The V end was cut by 3 bases, the J end by 0 bases, with 14 bases between. This CDR3 is CATSDPTGSSSGNTIYF. The CDR3 region has the DNA TGTGCCACCAGTGATCCTACCGGGTCCTCCTCTGGAAACACCATATATTTT.

The chain employs TRBV12-3 or TRBV12-4 and TRBJ2-7; the D gene is possibly TRBD1 (5 bases). The V end was cut by 6 bases, the J end by 2 bases, with 11 bases between. CDR3 size: 13 residues. The CDR3 sequence: CASSKTETYEQYF. The CDR3 bases are TGTGCCAGCAGCAAGACAGAGACCTACGAGCAGTACTTC.